The 13 T cell receptor beta chains given below trace back to one sample, sequenced in a study of persistence of HIV-infected CD4 T cells. No antigen has been identified for these receptors. This nonspecific control used anti-CD3/anti-CD28 bead stimulation of CD4+ T cells. CD4+ T cells upregulating both CD40 ligand and CD69 were sorted as responding cells. The libraries were made with immunoSEQ version 4 in survey mode. Profiling relied on immunoSEQ multiplex PCR, and the TCRdb table lists in-frame clones only, not all of them. Of 44,000 or so clones listed, roughly 90% were seen once; the top ten hold under 2%. The material sequenced was CD4+ T cells sorted from PBMCs after roughly 20-hour stimulation, taken from a patient who received antiretroviral therapy. The receptors derive from an adult man with HIV who was CMV-seropositive.

This chain links TRBV12-3 or TRBV12-4 with TRBJ1-1; D call uncertain. CDR3 length: 12 amino acids. With 6 bases removed from V and 4 bases from J, the gap between germline ends came to 9 bases. The chain's CDR3 is CASSPLITEAFF. CDR3 bases: TGTGCCAGCAGCCCCCTCATCACTGAAGCTTTCTTT.

The V gene is TRBV19, the J gene TRBJ2-3, with D tentatively TRBD1 or TRBD2 (5 bases each). With 5 bases removed from V and 5 bases from J, the gap between germline ends came to 14 bases. The CDR3 has 14 residues. Looked up from germline, CDR1 is LNHDA and CDR2 is SQIVND (reference sequence). The CDR3 reads CASSPGPGRDTQYF. In DNA, the CDR3 is TGTGCCAGTAGTCCGGGACCTGGGAGAGATACGCAGTATTTT.

The V and J genes are TRBV7-2 and TRBJ1-4; possibly TRBD1 for D (6 bases). Germline assignment: CDR1 SGHTA and CDR2 FQGNSA. V lost 1 base to trimming and J lost 7 bases, with 7 bases between them. The CDR3 spans 13 residues. The chain's CDR3 is CASSLEGGEKLFF. CDR3 coding DNA: TGTGCCAGCAGCTTAGAGGGGGGTGAAAAACTGTTTTTT.

The CDR3 spells CASSLMGITEQFF. The CDR3 DNA reads as TGTGCCAGCAGTTTAATGGGTATCACTGAGCAGTTCTTC. The rearrangement links TRBV27 to TRBJ2-1, with D unclear. V was trimmed by 2 bases and J by 9 bases, leaving 11 bases between them. Germline V CDR1 and CDR2: MNHEY, SMNVEV (reference sequence). The CDR3 sequence is 13 residues long.

This clone was detected only a few times. The rearrangement joins TRBV18 to TRBJ2-7; D is perhaps TRBD1 or TRBD2 (5 bases each). Germline V gene lookup returns CDR1 KGHSH and CDR2 LQKENI. The CDR3 is 12 amino acids. Trimming took 5 bases from V and 6 from J, leaving 11 bases between them. This CDR3 is CASSSQGAEQYF. The CDR3 bases are TGTGCCAGCTCATCGCAGGGAGCCGAGCAGTACTTC.

The chain combines TRBV28 with TRBJ1-2, with 8 bases that match TRBD1. CDR3 size: 15 residues. Germline V gene data show CDR1 as MDHEN and CDR2 as SYDVKM. J gave up 2 bases and V 7 bases, and 9 bases lay outside the gene matches. CDR3 sequence: CASTPGGSKNYGYTF. Written as DNA, the CDR3 is TGTGCCAGCACCCCAGGGGGCAGTAAGAACTATGGCTACACCTTC.

The chain has TRBV29-1 and TRBJ2-3, with 7 bases that match TRBD1. The CDR3 has 15 amino acids. Germline V gene lookup returns CDR1 SQVTM and CDR2 ANQGSEA. The trim removed 1 base at V and 1 base at J, leaving 5 bases unmatched. CDR3 DNA: TGCAGCGTTGAAGGGGGAAGGGGGCGCACAGATACGCAGTATTTT. It is translated as CSVEGGRGRTDTQYF.

This chain joins TRBV5-5 and TRBJ2-7; no definite D call. The CDR3 is 12 amino acids. V was trimmed by 0 bases and J by 3 bases, leaving 4 bases between them. CDR1 is SGHKS and CDR2 is YYEKEE in the germline V gene (reference sequence). The DNA of the CDR3 is TGTGCCAGCAGCTTGGGACTCTACGAGCAGTACTTC. It translates to CASSLGLYEQYF.

This chain uses TRBV7-9 with TRBJ1-5; D is unclear. The CDR3 runs 13 residues. V lost 4 bases to trimming and J lost 5 bases, with 9 bases between them. Germline CDR1 SEHNR, CDR2 FQNEAQ (reference sequence). The CDR3 coding sequence is TGTGCCAGCAGCTCCACCCTCTATCAGCCCCAGCATTTT. Amino acids: CASSSTLYQPQHF.

The chain joins TRBV6-1 to TRBJ2-7; D may be TRBD1 (5 bases). The CDR3 has 15 amino acids. CDR1 is MNHNS, CDR2 SASEGT, per germline. Trimming took off 0 bases at V and 5 bases at J, with 14 bases between the two ends. The DNA of the CDR3 is TGTGCCAGCAGTGAAGCAATAGATTCAGGGCACGAGCAGTACTTC. It codes for CASSEAIDSGHEQYF.

J is TRBJ1-2 and V is TRBV5-1; TRBD1 matches 9 bases. This CDR3 has 14 amino acids. CDR1 is SGHRS, CDR2 YFSETQ, per germline. J was trimmed by 6 bases and V by 3 bases; bases with no gene match: 6. Written as DNA, the CDR3 is TGCGCCAGCAGCTGGGACAGGGTAGTGGATGGCTACACCTTC. The encoded protein is CASSWDRVVDGYTF.

The rearrangement uses TRBV9 and TRBJ2-1; TRBD2 agrees at 12 bases. The CDR3 is 17 amino acids. In germline, CDR1 is SGDLS, CDR2 YYNGEE. The junction had 9 bases not matched to a gene; V was cut back by 0 bases and J by 8 bases. The CDR3 protein is CASSVVSSGGARDEQFF. The CDR3 coding sequence is TGTGCCAGCAGCGTAGTTTCTAGCGGGGGGGCCAGGGATGAGCAGTTCTTC. Full variable domain (rest looked up from reference TRBV9 and TRBJ2-1): DSGVTQTPKHLITATGQRVTLRCSPRSGDLSVYWYQQSLDQGLQFLIQYYNGEERAKGNILERFSAQQFPDLHSELNLSSLELGDSALYFCASSVVSSGGARDEQFFGPGTRLTVL.

The gene calls are TRBV11-3 and TRBJ2-4; a weak D match, TRBD1 (6 bases). Trimming shortened V by 2 bases and J by 0 bases, and 17 bases separated the two germline ends. The germline gives CDR1 SGHNT, CDR2 YENEEA. The CDR3 runs 18 residues. As DNA, the CDR3 is TGTGCCAGCAGCTTAATTATCTGGACAGAGTTAGCCAAAAACATTCAGTACTTC. Protein product: CASSLIIWTELAKNIQYF.